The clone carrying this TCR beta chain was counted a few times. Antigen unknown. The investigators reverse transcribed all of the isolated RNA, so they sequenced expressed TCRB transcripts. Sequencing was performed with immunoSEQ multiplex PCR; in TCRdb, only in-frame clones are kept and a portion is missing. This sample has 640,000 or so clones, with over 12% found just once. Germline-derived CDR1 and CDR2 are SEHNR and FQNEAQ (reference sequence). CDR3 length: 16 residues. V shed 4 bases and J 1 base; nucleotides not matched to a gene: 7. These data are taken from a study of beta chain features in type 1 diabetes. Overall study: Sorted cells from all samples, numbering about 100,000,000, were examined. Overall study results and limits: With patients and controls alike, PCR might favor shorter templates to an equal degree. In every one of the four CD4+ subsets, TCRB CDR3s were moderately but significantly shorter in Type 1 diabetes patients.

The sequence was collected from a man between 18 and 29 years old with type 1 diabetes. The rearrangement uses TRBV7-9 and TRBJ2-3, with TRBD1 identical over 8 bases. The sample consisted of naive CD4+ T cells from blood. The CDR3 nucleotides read TGTGCCAGCAGCTCTATAAACAGGGGGGGCACAGATACGCAGTATTTT. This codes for CASSSINRGGTDTQYF.